The 2 T cell receptor beta chains reported below all come from one sample, sequenced in a study of blood T cell repertoires in COVID-19. Assay: immunoSEQ multiplex PCR; the TCRdb copy retains only in-frame clones and omits some. The table lists approximately 450,000 clones, approximately 90% of them singletons. The sample consisted of peripheral blood. The receptors were gathered from a young woman with acute or convalescent COVID-19.

The CDR3 bases are TGTGCCATCAGTCGCAGTCCGGGTCAGACCACAGATACGCAGTATTTT. Amino acid sequence: CAISRSPGQTTDTQYF. The rearrangement joins TRBV10-3 to TRBJ2-3; D gene uncertain. Germline assignment: CDR1 ENHRY and CDR2 SYGVKD. V lost 5 bases and J 2 bases, leaving 17 bases between the germline ends. This CDR3 region has 16 residues.

This chain links TRBV2 with TRBJ2-7; the match to TRBD2 covers 12 bases. CDR1 SNHLY and CDR2 FYNNEI come from the germline V gene. V trimming: 7 bases; J trimming: 5 bases; junction bases outside the gene matches: 9. CDR3 length equals 15 residues. In DNA form, the CDR3 reads TGTGCCAGCAATGGACTAGCGGGGTCGGGGCACGAGCAGTACTTC. It specifies CASNGLAGSGHEQYF.